The subject of this entry is one T cell receptor beta chain. Its antigen is unidentified. These data are taken from a study of T cell repertoires in cytomegalovirus infection. Points from the study as a whole: The ex vivo response showed dominance by HLA-C-restricted CMV-specific TCR beta clonotypes.

The germline V gene has CDR1 LNHDA and CDR2 SQIVND (reference sequence). The CDR3 is 14 amino acids. V was cut by 3 bases and J by 4 bases, with 9 bases left in between. TCRdb reprocessed the reads via MiXCR and lists one record per CDR3 protein. The sample contains some 700,000 distinct CDR3 sequences, roughly 36% of which appear only once. The sequence came from a human donor in good health (CMV status not recorded). Some clones in this sample may be carry-over from other donors' samples. Sequenced here: cultured PBMCs, sampled from culture after CMV antigen stimulation. The chain has TRBV19 and TRBJ2-2; D is possibly TRBD2 (5 bases). CDR3 amino acids: CASSMRAPTGELFF. The DNA of the CDR3 is TGTGCCAGTAGTATGAGGGCCCCCACCGGGGAGCTGTTTTTT.